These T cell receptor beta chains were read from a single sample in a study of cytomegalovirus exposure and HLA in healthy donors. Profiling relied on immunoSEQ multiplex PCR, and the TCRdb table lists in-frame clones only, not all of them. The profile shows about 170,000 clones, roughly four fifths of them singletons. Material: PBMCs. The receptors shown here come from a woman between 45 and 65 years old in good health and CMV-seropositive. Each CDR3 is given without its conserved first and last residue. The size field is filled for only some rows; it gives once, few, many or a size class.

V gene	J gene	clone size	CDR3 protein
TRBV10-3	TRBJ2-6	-	AISESGAGANVLT
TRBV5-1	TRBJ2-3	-	ASTGVGGLLGDTQY
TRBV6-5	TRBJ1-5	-	ASSYSRGAQPQH
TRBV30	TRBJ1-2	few	AWSVLTGGAFGYT
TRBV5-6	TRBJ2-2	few	ASSLPVGARAGELF
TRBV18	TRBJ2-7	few	ASSPVGQGGEQY
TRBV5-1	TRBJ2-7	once	ASSIRGGGGYEQY
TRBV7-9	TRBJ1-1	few	ASSLKLGQGNTEAF
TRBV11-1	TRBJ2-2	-	ASSFLVEGSGELF
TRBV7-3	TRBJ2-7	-	ASSLGGRYEQY
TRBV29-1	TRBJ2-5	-	SAPKQGAGGETQY
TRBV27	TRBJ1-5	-	ASSSSSRNQPQH
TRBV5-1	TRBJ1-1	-	ASRRSDSTEAF
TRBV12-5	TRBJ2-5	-	ASGLGPTGGETQY
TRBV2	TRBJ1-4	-	ASTQETGAANEKLF
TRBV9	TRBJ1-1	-	ASSLEGVGTEAF
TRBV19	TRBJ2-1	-	ASSMVGYSSYNEQF
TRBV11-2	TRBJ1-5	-	ASSLGPNQPQH
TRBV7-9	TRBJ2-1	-	ASSLARYNEQF
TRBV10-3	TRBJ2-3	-	AISDPTGDVTDTQY
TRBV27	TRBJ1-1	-	ASRTASGTGALNTEAF
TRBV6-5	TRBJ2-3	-	ASRGAASTDTQY
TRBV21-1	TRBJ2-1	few	ASSKARSRGRISEQF
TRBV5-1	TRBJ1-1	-	ASSLGDFYRENTEAF
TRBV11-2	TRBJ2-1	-	ASSLRTGNNNEQF
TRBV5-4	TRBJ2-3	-	ASTRTRSTDTQY
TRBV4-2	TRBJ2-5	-	ASSPGLAGGVQETQY
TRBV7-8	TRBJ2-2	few	ASSFGGPNTGELF
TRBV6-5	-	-	ASSYSTELIYEQY
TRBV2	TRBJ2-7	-	ASSETGRYEQY
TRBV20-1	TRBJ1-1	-	SAPTGAEAF
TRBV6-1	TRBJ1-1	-	ASRANTEAF
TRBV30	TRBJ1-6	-	ASGDNSPLH
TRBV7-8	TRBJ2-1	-	ASSSRVRDYDPVEQF
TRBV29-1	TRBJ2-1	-	SVDRGFNEQF